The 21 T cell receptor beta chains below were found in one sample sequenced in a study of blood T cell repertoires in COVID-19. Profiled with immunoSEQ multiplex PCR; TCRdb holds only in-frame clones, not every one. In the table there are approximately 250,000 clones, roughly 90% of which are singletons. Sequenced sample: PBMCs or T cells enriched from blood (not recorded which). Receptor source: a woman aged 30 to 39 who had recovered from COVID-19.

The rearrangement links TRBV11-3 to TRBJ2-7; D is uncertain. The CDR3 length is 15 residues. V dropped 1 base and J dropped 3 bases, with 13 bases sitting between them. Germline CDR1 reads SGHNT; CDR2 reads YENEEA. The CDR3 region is CASSLGALPHYEQYF. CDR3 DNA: TGTGCCAGCAGCTTAGGAGCCCTCCCTCACTACGAGCAGTACTTC. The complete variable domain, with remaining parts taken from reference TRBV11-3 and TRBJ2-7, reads EAGVVQSPRYKIIEKKQPVAFWCNPISGHNTLYWYLQNLGQGPELLIRYENEEAVDDSQLPKDRFSAERLKGVDSTLKIQPAELGDSAVYLCASSLGALPHYEQYFGPGTRLTVT.

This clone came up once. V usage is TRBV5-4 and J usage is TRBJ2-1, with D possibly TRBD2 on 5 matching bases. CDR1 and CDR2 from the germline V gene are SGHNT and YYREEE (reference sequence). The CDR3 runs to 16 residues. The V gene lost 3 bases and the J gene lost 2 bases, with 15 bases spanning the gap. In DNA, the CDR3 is TGTGCCAGCAGCTCAGGAGTAGAGAGGGCCTACAATGAGCAGTTCTTC. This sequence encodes CASSSGVERAYNEQFF.

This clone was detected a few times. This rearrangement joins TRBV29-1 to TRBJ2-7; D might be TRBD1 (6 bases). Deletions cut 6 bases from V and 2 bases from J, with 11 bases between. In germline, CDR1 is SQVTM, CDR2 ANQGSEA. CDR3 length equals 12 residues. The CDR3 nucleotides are TGCAGCGTAAGGACAGTCCCCTACGAGCAGTACTTC. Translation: CSVRTVPYEQYF.

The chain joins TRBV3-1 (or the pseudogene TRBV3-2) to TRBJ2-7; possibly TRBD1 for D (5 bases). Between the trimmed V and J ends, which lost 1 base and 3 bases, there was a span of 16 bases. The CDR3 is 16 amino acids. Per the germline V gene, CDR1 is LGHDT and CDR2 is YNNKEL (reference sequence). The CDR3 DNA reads TGTGCCAGCAGCCAAGGTGCAGGCCTGGGGCACTACGAGCAGTACTTC. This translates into CASSQGAGLGHYEQYF.

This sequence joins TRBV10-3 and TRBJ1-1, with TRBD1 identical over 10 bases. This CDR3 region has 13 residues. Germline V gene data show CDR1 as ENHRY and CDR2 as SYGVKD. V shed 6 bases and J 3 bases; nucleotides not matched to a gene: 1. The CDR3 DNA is TGTGCCATCAGAGGGACAGGGGACACTGAAGCTTTCTTT. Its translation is CAIRGTGDTEAFF.

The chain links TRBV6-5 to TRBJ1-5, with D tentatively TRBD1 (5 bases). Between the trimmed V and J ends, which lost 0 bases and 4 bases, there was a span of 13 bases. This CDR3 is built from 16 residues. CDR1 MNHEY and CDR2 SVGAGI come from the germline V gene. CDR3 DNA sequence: TGTGCCAGCAGTTACTCCATAGGGGCCGATAATCAGCCCCAGCATTTT. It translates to CASSYSIGADNQPQHF.

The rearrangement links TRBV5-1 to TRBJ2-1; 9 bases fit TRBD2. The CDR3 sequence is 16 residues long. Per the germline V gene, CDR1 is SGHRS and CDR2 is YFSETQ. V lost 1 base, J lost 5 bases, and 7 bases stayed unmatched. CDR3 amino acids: CASSLSLTSGDNEQFF. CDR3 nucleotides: TGCGCCAGCAGCTTGTCTTTGACTAGCGGTGACAATGAGCAGTTCTTC.

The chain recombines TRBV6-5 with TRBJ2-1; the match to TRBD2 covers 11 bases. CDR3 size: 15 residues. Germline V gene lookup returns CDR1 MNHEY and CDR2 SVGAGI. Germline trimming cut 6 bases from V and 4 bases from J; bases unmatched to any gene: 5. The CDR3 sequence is CASSKLAGAYNEQFF. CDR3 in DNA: TGTGCCAGCAGCAAACTAGCGGGGGCATACAATGAGCAGTTCTTC.

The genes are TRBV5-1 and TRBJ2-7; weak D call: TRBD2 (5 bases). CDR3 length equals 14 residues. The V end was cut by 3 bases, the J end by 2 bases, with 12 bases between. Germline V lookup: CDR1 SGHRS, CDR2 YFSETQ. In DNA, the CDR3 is TGCGCCAGCAGCTCTGGACTTACCCCCTACGAGCAGTACTTC. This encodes CASSSGLTPYEQYF.

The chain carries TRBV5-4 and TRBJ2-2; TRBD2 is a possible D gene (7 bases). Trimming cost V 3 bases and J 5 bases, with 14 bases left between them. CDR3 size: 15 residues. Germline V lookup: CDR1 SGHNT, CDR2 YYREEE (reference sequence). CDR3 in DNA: TGTGCCAGCAGCTCACGGGGGGCTGGGACCGGGGAGCTGTTTTTT. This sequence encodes CASSSRGAGTGELFF.

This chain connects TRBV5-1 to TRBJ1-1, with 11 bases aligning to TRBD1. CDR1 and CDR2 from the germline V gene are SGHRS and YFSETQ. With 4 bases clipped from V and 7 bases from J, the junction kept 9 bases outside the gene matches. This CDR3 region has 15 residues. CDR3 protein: CASSTGQGGEVEAFF. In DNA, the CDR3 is TGCGCCAGCAGCACGGGACAGGGGGGAGAAGTTGAAGCTTTCTTT.

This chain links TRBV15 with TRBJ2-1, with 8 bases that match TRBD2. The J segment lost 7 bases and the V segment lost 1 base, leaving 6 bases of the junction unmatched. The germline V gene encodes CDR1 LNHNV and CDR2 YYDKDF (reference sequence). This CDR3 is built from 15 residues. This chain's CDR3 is CATSRAGGGGNEQFF. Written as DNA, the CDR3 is TGTGCCACCAGCAGAGCGGGAGGCGGGGGGAATGAGCAGTTCTTC.

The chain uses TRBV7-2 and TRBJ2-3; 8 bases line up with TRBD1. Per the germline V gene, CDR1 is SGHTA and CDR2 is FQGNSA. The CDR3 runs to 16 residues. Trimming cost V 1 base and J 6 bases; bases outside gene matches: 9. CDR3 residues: CASSLGDRGRKDTQYF. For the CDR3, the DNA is TGTGCCAGCAGCTTAGGAGACAGGGGAAGGAAGGATACGCAGTATTTT.

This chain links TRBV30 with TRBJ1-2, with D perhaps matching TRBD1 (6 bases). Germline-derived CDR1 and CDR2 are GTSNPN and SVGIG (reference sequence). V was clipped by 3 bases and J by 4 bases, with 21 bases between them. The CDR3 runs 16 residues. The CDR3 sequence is CAWSPNPLRGIYGYTF. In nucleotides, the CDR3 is TGTGCCTGGAGCCCAAACCCGCTCAGGGGAATCTATGGCTACACCTTC.

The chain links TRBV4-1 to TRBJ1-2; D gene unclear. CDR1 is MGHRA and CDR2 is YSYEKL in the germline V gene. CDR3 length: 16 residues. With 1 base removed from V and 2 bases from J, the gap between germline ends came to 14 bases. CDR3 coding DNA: TGCGCCAGCAGCCAAGGGGAGATACTATTGAACTATGGCTACACCTTC. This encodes CASSQGEILLNYGYTF.

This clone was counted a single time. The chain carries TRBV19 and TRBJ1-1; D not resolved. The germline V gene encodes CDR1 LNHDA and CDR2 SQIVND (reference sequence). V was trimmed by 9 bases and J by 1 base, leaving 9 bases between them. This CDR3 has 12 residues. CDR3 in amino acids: CASLTANTEAFF. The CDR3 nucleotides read TGTGCCAGCCTCACAGCGAACACTGAAGCTTTCTTT.

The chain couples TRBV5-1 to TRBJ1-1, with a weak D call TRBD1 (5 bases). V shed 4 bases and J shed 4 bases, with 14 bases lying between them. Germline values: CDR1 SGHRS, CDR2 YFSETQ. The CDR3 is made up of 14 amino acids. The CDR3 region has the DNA TGCGCCAGCAGCGGCGGGACGAGTGGCACTGAAGCTTTCTTT. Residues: CASSGGTSGTEAFF. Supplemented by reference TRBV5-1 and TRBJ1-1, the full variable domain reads KAGVTQTPRYLIKTRGQQVTLSCSPISGHRSVSWYQQTPGQGLQFLFEYFSETQRNKGNFPGRFSGRQFSNSRSEMNVSTLELGDSALYLCASSGGTSGTEAFFGQGTRLTVV.

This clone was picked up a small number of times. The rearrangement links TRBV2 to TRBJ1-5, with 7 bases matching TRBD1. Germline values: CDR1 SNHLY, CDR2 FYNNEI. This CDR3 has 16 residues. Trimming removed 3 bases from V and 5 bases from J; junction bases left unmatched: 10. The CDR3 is CASSDFRDRSYQPQHF. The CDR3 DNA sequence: TGTGCCAGCAGTGACTTTAGGGACAGATCCTATCAGCCCCAGCATTTT.

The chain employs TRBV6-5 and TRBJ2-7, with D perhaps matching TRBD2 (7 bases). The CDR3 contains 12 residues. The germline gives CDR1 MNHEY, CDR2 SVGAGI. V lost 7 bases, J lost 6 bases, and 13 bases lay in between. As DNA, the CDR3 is TGTGCCAGCACGGGGGGCGCCTCCGAGCAGTACTTC. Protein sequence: CASTGGASEQYF.

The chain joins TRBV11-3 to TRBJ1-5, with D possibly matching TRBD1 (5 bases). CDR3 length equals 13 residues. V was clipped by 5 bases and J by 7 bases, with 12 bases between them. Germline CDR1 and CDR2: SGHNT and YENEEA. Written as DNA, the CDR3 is TGTGCCAGCAGCCAAGGGGCATGGCAGCCCCAGCATTTT. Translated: CASSQGAWQPQHF.

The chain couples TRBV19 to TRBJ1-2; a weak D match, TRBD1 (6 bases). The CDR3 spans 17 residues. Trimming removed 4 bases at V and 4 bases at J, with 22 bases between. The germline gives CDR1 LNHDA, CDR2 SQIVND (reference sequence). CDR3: CASSKSPGTPNLYGYTF. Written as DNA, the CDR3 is TGTGCCAGTAGTAAAAGTCCCGGGACACCCAACCTCTATGGCTACACCTTC.